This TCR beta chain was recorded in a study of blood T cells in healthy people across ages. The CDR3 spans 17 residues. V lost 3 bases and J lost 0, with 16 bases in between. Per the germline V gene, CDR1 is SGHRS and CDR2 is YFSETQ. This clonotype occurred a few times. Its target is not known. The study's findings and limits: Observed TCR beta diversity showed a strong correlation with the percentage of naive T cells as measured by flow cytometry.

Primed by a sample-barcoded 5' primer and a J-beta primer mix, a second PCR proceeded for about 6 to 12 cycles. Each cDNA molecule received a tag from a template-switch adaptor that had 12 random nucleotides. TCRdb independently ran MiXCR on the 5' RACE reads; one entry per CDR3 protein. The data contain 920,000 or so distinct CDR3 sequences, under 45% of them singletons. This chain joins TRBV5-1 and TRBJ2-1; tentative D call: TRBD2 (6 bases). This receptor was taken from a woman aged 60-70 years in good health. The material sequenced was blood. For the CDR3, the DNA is TGCGCCAGCAGCTCTCGGGTGGGAGGTGGCTCCTACAATGAGCAGTTCTTC. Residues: CASSSRVGGGSYNEQFF.